This TCR beta chain was recovered during a study of blood T cell repertoires in COVID-19. About the study: COVID-19 samples, acute and convalescent, were from the United States, Italy and Spain. Nucleic acid was either cDNA or gDNA, and it came from T cells, B-cell-depleted T cells, or PBMCs.

Study processing details: Quantification of nucleated cells was approximated via reference gene primer amplification. Assay: immunoSEQ multiplex PCR; the TCRdb copy retains only in-frame clones and omits some. V and J calls plus clone size are reproduced from that table; the DNA served to infer D and trimming. Of approximately 200,000 clones in the sample, about nine tenths were seen once. The V gene lost 5 bases and the J gene lost 0 bases, with 15 bases spanning the gap. CDR1 and CDR2 (germline): LGHNA, YNFKEQ. This CDR3 region has 16 residues. The chain combines TRBV4-2 with TRBJ2-3; tentatively, D is TRBD2 (5 bases). The sample consisted of peripheral blood. This receptor was identified in a man in his 70s with acute or convalescent COVID-19. The CDR3 DNA sequence: TGTGCCAGCAGCTTCTCCCTTGCGGGTAGCACAGATACGCAGTATTTT. Translated, it gives CASSFSLAGSTDTQYF.